This entry lists 6 T cell receptor beta chains sequenced from one sample in a study of identical twins. TCRdb reprocessed the 5' RACE reads with MiXCR, giving one entry per CDR3 protein. The data hold more than 400,000 distinct CDR3 sequences, with 12% to 15% observed a single time. The sample also formed part of further work on yellow fever vaccine responses in identical twins.

The sample comprised CD4+ T cells sorted from blood. The receptor source for this set is a young woman in good health.

The chain uses TRBV5-1 and TRBJ1-3; D unclear. CDR1 is SGHRS and CDR2 is YFSETQ in the germline V gene. The CDR3 is 15 amino acids. Trimming cost V 0 bases and J 0 bases, with 7 bases left between them. CDR3 amino acids: CASSLDPVSGNTIYF. DNA for the CDR3: TGCGCCAGCAGCTTGGATCCGGTCTCTGGAAACACCATATATTTT.

In this sample, this clonotype turned up a few times. The chain combines TRBV12-3 or TRBV12-4 with TRBJ2-3; D remains ambiguous. Trimming removed 6 bases from V and 2 bases from J, with 6 bases in between. This CDR3 is 12 amino acids long. For the CDR3, the DNA is TGTGCCAGCAGCTCACACACAGATACGCAGTATTTT. Encoded protein: CASSSHTDTQYF.

The table lists this clonotype with many counts. This sequence joins TRBV6-1 and TRBJ1-6; 7 bases match TRBD1. The J segment lost 5 bases and the V segment lost 6 bases, leaving 7 bases of the junction unmatched. Germline V CDR1 and CDR2: MNHNS, SASEGT. The CDR3 runs to 15 residues. The chain's CDR3 is CASRRQGLDNSPLHF. CDR3 DNA: TGTGCCAGCAGACGACAGGGATTAGATAATTCACCCCTCCACTTT.

This clonotype was seen a few times. This chain joins TRBV5-1 and TRBJ1-1; 7 bases align to TRBD1. CDR1 SGHRS and CDR2 YFSETQ come from the germline V gene. V shed 0 bases, J shed 0 bases, and the junction held 5 bases outside the gene matches. This CDR3 spans 16 amino acids. The CDR3 DNA sequence: TGCGCCAGCAGCTTGGCCCTCGACAGGGTGAACACTGAAGCTTTCTTT. This gives the protein CASSLALDRVNTEAFF. The full variable domain, completed using reference TRBV5-1 and TRBJ1-1, is KAGVTQTPRYLIKTRGQQVTLSCSPISGHRSVSWYQQTPGQGLQFLFEYFSETQRNKGNFPGRFSGRQFSNSRSEMNVSTLELGDSALYLCASSLALDRVNTEAFFGQGTRLTVV.

DNA of the CDR3: TGTGCCAGCAGCGGGGCCCACGGGACTAGAGGAATCCGGGAGCTGTTTTTT. This codes for CASSGAHGTRGIRELFF. The chain joins TRBV9 to TRBJ2-2, with 8 bases matching TRBD2. The junction had 16 bases not matched to a gene; V was cut back by 3 bases and J by 9 bases. The germline gives CDR1 SGDLS, CDR2 YYNGEE. This CDR3 contains 17 residues.

This clonotype was recorded at least ten times. The chain couples TRBV27 to TRBJ1-1; TRBD1 is a possible D gene (6 bases). Germline V gene data show CDR1 as MNHEY and CDR2 as SMNVEV (reference sequence). V shed 10 bases and J shed 0 bases, with 21 bases lying between them. The CDR3 spans 16 residues. CDR3 amino acids: CATFNREQGMNTEAFF. The CDR3 nucleotides read TGTGCCACCTTCAACAGGGAGCAGGGGATGAACACTGAAGCTTTCTTT.